The clone carrying this T cell receptor (beta chain) was counted once. The V and J ends lost 5 bases and 1 base respectively, with 8 bases between them. Germline CDR1 reads MNHEY; CDR2 reads SVGAGI. The CDR3 consists of 13 residues. Per the original data handling: Reference gene primer amplification yielded estimated nucleated cell counts. Assay: immunoSEQ multiplex PCR; the TCRdb copy retains only in-frame clones and omits some. V and J calls and clone size are given by that table; D and trimming were obtained from the DNA. The sample contains more than 85,000 clones, 60% to 80% of which appear only once. The data were obtained in a study of blood T cell repertoires in COVID-19. Study-wide background: Researchers got acute and convalescent COVID-19 samples from the United States, Italy and Spain. PBMCs, B-cell-depleted T cells, or T cells provided the cDNA or gDNA that made up the material.

The sequencing input was peripheral blood. This sequence was found in a man aged 55 to 70 with active or convalescent COVID-19. This chain connects TRBV6-5 to TRBJ2-5, with a weak D call TRBD2 (5 bases). The CDR3: CASSTGSQETQYF. In DNA, the CDR3 is TGTGCCAGCAGTACGGGGTCCCAAGAGACCCAGTACTTC.